The clone carrying this TCR beta chain was counted only a few times. The antigen is not known. This sample was included in a study of CD8 T cells in ankylosing spondylitis. Notes on the study in general: Disease-linked clones were found to be CD8+ and relatively rare in peripheral blood. Among TCR beta sequences, a motif of several highly homologous variants appeared characteristic of ankylosing spondylitis blood. Matched synovial fluid from ankylosing spondylitis patients was reported to be enriched for disease-linked clones.

The CDR3 runs 14 residues. Deletions cut 5 bases from V and 0 bases from J, with 11 bases between. Germline values: CDR1 MNHNS, CDR2 SASEGT. Construction of TCR beta libraries was performed using quantitative 5'-RACE with molecular barcodes. In TCRdb, the 5' RACE reads were re-called with MiXCR into one record per CDR3 protein. The repertoire holds 200,000 to 250,000 distinct CDR3 sequences, roughly 25% seen once, with about 6.2% in the top ten. This TCR derives from a male donor with ankylosing spondylitis or in good health (not recorded which). The gene calls are TRBV6-1 and TRBJ2-7, with D maybe TRBD1 (6 bases). Sequencing input: blood, either unsorted or a sorted T cell fraction (not recorded which). The CDR3 sequence: CASSRQVSSYEQYF. CDR3 nucleotides: TGTGCCAGCAGTCGACAGGTGTCCTCCTACGAGCAGTACTTC.